This TCR beta chain was obtained from a study of blood T cell repertoires in COVID-19. Study background: Sites across the United States, Italy and Spain contributed samples from acute and convalescent COVID-19.

Measured with immunoSEQ multiplex PCR; TCRdb has only the in-frame clones, and not every one. In the table there are some 290,000 clones, over 85% of which are singletons. This TCR was sampled from a woman aged 25 to 39 with COVID-19, enrolled during active disease. The material sequenced was peripheral blood.

Here the CDR3 DNA reads TGTGCCAGCAGCTTAGCGACGGGAAATTCACCCCTCCACTTT. It yields the protein CASSLATGNSPLHF. The chain couples TRBV5-4 to TRBJ1-6; the D is unclear. The CDR3 totals 14 residues. The germline V and J ends were trimmed by 2 bases and 7 bases, with 10 bases remaining between them. Looked up from germline, CDR1 is SGHNT and CDR2 is YYREEE (reference sequence).